A selection of T cell receptor beta chains follows, all from one sample in a study of blood T cell repertoires in COVID-19. Some clones are missing from TCRdb's copy, which holds only in-frame ones; the method was immunoSEQ multiplex PCR. The top ten clones hold around 0.67% of a sample with 260,000 or so clones, roughly 90% of them seen once. Sequencing was performed on peripheral blood. All receptors derive from a human donor in a cohort sampled during active COVID-19. CDR3s include the opening cysteine and the closing phenylalanine or tryptophan. The D gene is left open where the match is weak. Rows give clone size only sometimes, using once, few, many, or a class for an expanded clone.

J: TRBJ2-7; V: TRBV25-1; D: .; size: .; DNA: TGTGCCAGCAGTAAAAGTGAGGACAGCTACGAGCAGTACTTC; CDR3: CASSKSEDSYEQYF
J: TRBJ1-1; V: TRBV30; D: .; size: few; DNA: TGTGCTAGGACGCGGGTTAGCATTGAAGCTTTCTTT; CDR3: CARTRVSIEAFF
J: TRBJ2-3; V: TRBV5-1; D: .; size: few; DNA: TGCGCCAGCAGCCAAGAAGGAGAGGATACGCAGTATTTT; CDR3: CASSQEGEDTQYF
J: TRBJ2-7; V: TRBV7-9; D: .; size: .; DNA: TGTGCCAGCAGCTTAGGGGCAGGGCGGACCTACGAGCAGTACTTC; CDR3: CASSLGAGRTYEQYF
J: TRBJ2-1; V: TRBV25-1; D: .; size: few; DNA: TGTGCCAGCTGGAGTACGGGGTATGGTGAGCAGTTCTTC; CDR3: CASWSTGYGEQFF
J: TRBJ2-1; V: TRBV5-6; D: .; size: .; DNA: TGTGCCAGCAGCGTCATGATGAGGAGGGGCGGAGACCATGAGCAGTTCTTC; CDR3: CASSVMMRRGGDHEQFF
J: TRBJ1-1; V: TRBV28; D: TRBD1; size: .; DNA: TGTGCCAGCAGTAACAGGGGGGAGGCTTTGAACACTGAAGCTTTCTTT; CDR3: CASSNRGEALNTEAFF
J: TRBJ1-2; V: TRBV13; D: TRBD1; size: few; DNA: TGTGCCAGCAGCTTGGGGACAGGGCCTTTGGTTGGTGGCTACACCTTC; CDR3: CASSLGTGPLVGGYTF
J: TRBJ2-3; V: TRBV4-3; D: .; size: .; DNA: TGCGCCAGCAGCCAAGAGGGCGGGGCCGACACAGATACGCAGTATTTT; CDR3: CASSQEGGADTDTQYF
J: TRBJ1-1; V: TRBV6-5; D: .; size: .; DNA: TGTGCCAGCGTAATTAGGGGGGGGCTCACTGAAGCTTTCTTT; CDR3: CASVIRGGLTEAFF